These 27 T cell receptor beta chains were all obtained from the same sample, sequenced in a study of T cell repertoires in cytomegalovirus infection. TCRdb passed the reads through MiXCR, listing each CDR3 protein once. The repertoire holds 700,000 to 950,000 distinct CDR3 sequences, 32% seen once, with around 12% in the top ten. No antigen has been assigned to these receptors. The source material was cultured CD8+ T cells from PBMCs, sampled from culture after CMV antigen stimulation. The receptors originated from a human donor in good health (CMV status not recorded). Some clones in this sample may be carry-over from other donors' samples.

The chain has TRBV29-1 and TRBJ1-1; D call uncertain. From germline, CDR1 is SQVTM and CDR2 ANQGSEA. This CDR3 region has 20 residues. Trimming removed 5 bases at V and 0 bases at J, with 31 bases between. Here the CDR3 DNA reads TGCAGCGTTCCCCCTATTAGGACGGAGGCCGAGCGACCCATGAACACTGAAGCTTTCTTT. As protein: CSVPPIRTEAERPMNTEAFF.

This sequence joins TRBV7-9 and TRBJ2-2; D is uncertain. CDR1 and CDR2 from the germline V gene are SEHNR and FQNEAQ (reference sequence). The V gene lost 5 bases and the J gene lost 15 bases, with 10 bases spanning the gap. This CDR3 is 10 amino acids long. The CDR3 is CASSLTGVFF. The CDR3 DNA sequence: TGTGCCAGCAGCCTGACTGGGGTGTTTTTT.

The chain is built from TRBV5-1 and TRBJ2-7, with D perhaps TRBD2 (5 bases). V lost 0 bases and J 9 bases, leaving 10 bases between the germline ends. The CDR3 consists of 12 residues. Germline V gene data show CDR1 as SGHRS and CDR2 as YFSETQ. CDR3 DNA sequence: TGCGCCAGCAGCTTGGATAGCGTAGTGCAGTACGTC. Its protein product is CASSLDSVVQYV.

This clonotype was counted at least ten times. The V call is TRBV7-2, the J call TRBJ2-6; 9 nucleotides agree with TRBD1. Trimming at V came to 5 bases and at J to 4 bases, leaving 15 bases not matched to a gene. The germline gives CDR1 SGHTA, CDR2 FQGNSA. The CDR3 has 19 residues. CDR3 in DNA: TGTGCCAGCAGCCACCCAGTACAGGGGGCGTCGGAAGGGGCCAACGTCCTGACTTTC. Protein: CASSHPVQGASEGANVLTF. Full variable domain (rest looked up from reference TRBV7-2 and TRBJ2-6): GAGVSQSPSNKVTEKGKDVELRCDPISGHTALYWYRQSLGQGLEFLIYFQGNSAPDKSGLPSDRFSAERTGGSVSTLTIQRTQQEDSAVYLCASSHPVQGASEGANVLTFGAGSRLTVL.

This clonotype was counted only a few times. In DNA form, the CDR3 reads TGTGCCAGCATTCAAGCGGGGGATGAGCAGTTCTTC. It encodes CASIQAGDEQFF. V is TRBV2 and J is TRBJ2-1, with 8 bases matching TRBD2. V trimming: 7 bases; J trimming: 8 bases; junction bases outside the gene matches: 4. Germline CDR1 reads SNHLY; CDR2 reads FYNNEI. The CDR3 has 12 residues.

The rearrangement joins TRBV4-1 to TRBJ1-1; D remains ambiguous. V lost 4 bases and J 1 base, leaving 10 bases between the germline ends. This CDR3 comprises 14 residues. CDR1 is MGHRA, CDR2 YSYEKL, per germline. The DNA for the CDR3 is TGCGCCAGCAGCCTTCACTCAGGGAACACTGAAGCTTTCTTT. It encodes CASSLHSGNTEAFF.

The chain employs TRBV27 and TRBJ1-1; D ambiguous. The CDR3 spans 14 residues. In germline, CDR1 is MNHEY, CDR2 SMNVEV (reference sequence). The V end was cut by 5 bases, the J end by 4 bases, with 14 bases between. CDR3 in amino acids: CASSPLPAGTEAFF. CDR3 sequence (DNA): TGTGCCAGCAGTCCCCTCCCGGCGGGCACTGAAGCTTTCTTT.

This sequence joins TRBV12-3 or TRBV12-4 and TRBJ2-5, with unresolved D. CDR3 length equals 15 residues. Trimming stripped 5 bases from V and 2 bases from J, with 15 bases between. The CDR3 DNA is TGTGCCAGCAGTCTCCTGCTTACAGAGCAAGAGACCCAGTACTTC. Translated, it gives CASSLLLTEQETQYF.

This chain uses TRBV11-3 with TRBJ2-1; 14 bases are a match to TRBD2. The germline V gene encodes CDR1 SGHNT and CDR2 YENEEA. The length of the CDR3 is 18 residues. V shed 4 bases and J 4 bases; nucleotides not matched to a gene: 9. CDR3 DNA sequence: TGTGCCAGCAGCTCGGGACTAGCGGGGGTTCACCCGTACAATGAGCAGTTCTTC. Residues: CASSSGLAGVHPYNEQFF.

V gene TRBV6-5 combines with J gene TRBJ1-1, with D unresolved. This CDR3 has 13 amino acids. Germline V CDR1 and CDR2: MNHEY, SVGAGI. The V gene lost 2 bases and the J gene lost 5 bases, with 9 bases spanning the gap. The CDR3 DNA follows: TGTGCCAGCAGTTACGGGGAGGGAACTGAAGCTTTCTTT. Translating it yields CASSYGEGTEAFF.

V usage is TRBV2 and J usage is TRBJ2-6; the match to TRBD1 covers 8 bases. CDR3 size: 16 residues. Germline V gene lookup returns CDR1 SNHLY and CDR2 FYNNEI. The V and J ends lost 5 bases and 4 bases, in that order; junction bases with no gene match: 7. CDR3 in DNA: TGTGCCAGCAGTCCCTGGACAGGGAGAGGGGCCAACGTCCTGACTTTC. It yields the protein CASSPWTGRGANVLTF. The complete variable domain, with remaining parts taken from reference TRBV2 and TRBJ2-6, reads EPEVTQTPSHQVTQMGQEVILRCVPISNHLYFYWYRQILGQKVEFLVSFYNNEISEKSEIFDDQFSVERPDGSNFTLKIRSTKLEDSAMYFCASSPWTGRGANVLTFGAGSRLTVL.

This clonotype was seen a few times. The genes are TRBV5-6 and TRBJ2-7; D is unclear. The CDR3 runs to 13 residues. Germline V gene data show CDR1 as SGHDT and CDR2 as YYEEEE. V lost 2 bases and J lost 6, with 12 bases in between. The DNA for the CDR3 is TGTGCCAGCAGCTTCGGAAGTTTGGGCGAGCAGTACTTC. Encoded protein: CASSFGSLGEQYF.

In its sample, this clonotype was seen many times. The rearrangement links TRBV7-9 to TRBJ1-6; unclear D gene. V dropped 2 bases and J dropped 7 bases, with 9 bases sitting between them. From germline, CDR1 is SEHNR and CDR2 FQNEAQ (reference sequence). This CDR3 has 14 amino acids. CDR3: CASSLQVENSPLHF. The CDR3 coding sequence is TGTGCCAGCAGCTTACAGGTGGAGAATTCACCCCTCCACTTT.

The J gene is TRBJ1-5, the V gene TRBV4-1; D remains unclear. Germline V gene data show CDR1 as MGHRA and CDR2 as YSYEKL. CDR3 length: 14 residues. Trimming stripped 1 base from V and 4 bases from J, with 8 bases between. The CDR3: CASSQGGINQPQHF. Here the CDR3 DNA reads TGCGCCAGCAGCCAAGGAGGGATTAATCAGCCCCAGCATTTT.

This sequence joins TRBV5-4 and TRBJ1-2; D is perhaps TRBD1 (5 bases). V was shortened by 6 bases and J by 2 bases, with 14 bases between the two germline ends. The length of the CDR3 is 14 residues. Germline V lookup: CDR1 SGHNT, CDR2 YYREEE (reference sequence). The CDR3, as DNA: TGTGCCAGCACCCGCTGGGGGGAGAACTATGGCTACACCTTC. This gives the protein CASTRWGENYGYTF.

V is TRBV11-2 and J is TRBJ2-7; D is ambiguous. V was clipped by 2 bases and J by 2 bases, with 4 bases between them. From germline, CDR1 is SGHAT and CDR2 FQNNGV. CDR3 length: 12 residues. In nucleotides, the CDR3 is TGTGCCAGCAGCTTAATCCCCTACGAGCAGTACGTC. It specifies CASSLIPYEQYV.

The chain employs TRBV7-8 and TRBJ1-5, with 11 bases identical to TRBD1. Trimming cost V 1 base and J 5 bases; bases outside gene matches: 10. This CDR3 has 18 amino acids. The germline gives CDR1 SGHVS, CDR2 FQNEAQ. CDR3: CASSLVGQGVIPYQPQHF. In DNA, the CDR3 is TGTGCCAGCAGCTTAGTGGGACAGGGGGTCATACCTTATCAGCCCCAGCATTTT. The full variable domain, completed using reference TRBV7-8 and TRBJ1-5, is GAGVSQSPRYKVAKRGQDVALRCDPISGHVSLFWYQQALGQGPEFLTYFQNEAQLDKSGLPSDRFFAERPEGSVSTLKIQRTQQEDSAVYLCASSLVGQGVIPYQPQHFGDGTRLSIL.

This clonotype was seen at least ten times. The chain joins TRBV7-2 to TRBJ2-7; 7 bases map to TRBD2. CDR3 length: 12 residues. The V gene's germline CDR1 is SGHTA and CDR2 FQGNSA. V trimming: 5 bases; J trimming: 4 bases; junction bases outside the gene matches: 2. CDR3 loop: CASSNGGYEQYF. The CDR3 coding sequence is TGTGCCAGCAGCAACGGGGGGTACGAGCAGTACTTC.

This sequence joins TRBV27 and TRBJ1-1; 7 nucleotides agree with TRBD1. The germline gives CDR1 MNHEY, CDR2 SMNVEV (reference sequence). The CDR3 spans 13 residues. J was trimmed by 7 bases and V by 6 bases; bases with no gene match: 8. CDR3 sequence (DNA): TGTGCCAGCAGGTCGACAGGGTCGAGTGAAGCTTTCTTT. Translated: CASRSTGSSEAFF.

This clonotype was seen a handful of times. The chain uses TRBV24-1 and TRBJ1-2; 7 bases agree with TRBD1. This CDR3 is built from 19 residues. J was trimmed by 4 bases and V by 0 bases; bases with no gene match: 16. Per germline, CDR1 KGHDR and CDR2 SFDVKD. CDR3 loop: CATSDLSPFPGQETYGYTF. The CDR3 coding sequence is TGTGCCACCAGTGATTTGTCCCCTTTCCCCGGACAGGAAACCTATGGCTACACCTTC.

The J gene is TRBJ2-7, the V gene TRBV2, with 10 bases aligning to TRBD2. CDR3 length equals 16 residues. Germline loops: CDR1 SNHLY, CDR2 FYNNEI. Trimming at V came to 7 bases and at J to 0 bases, leaving 9 bases not matched to a gene. The CDR3 coding sequence is TGTGCCAGCACCGAAGGTAGCGGGGGGTTCTCCTACGAGCAGTACTTC. Protein: CASTEGSGGFSYEQYF.

This clonotype came up once. The rearrangement uses TRBV4-2 and TRBJ2-2; a weak D match, TRBD2 (5 bases). CDR3 size: 15 residues. Germline values: CDR1 LGHNA, CDR2 YNFKEQ. V was trimmed by 0 bases and J by 6 bases, leaving 11 bases between them. DNA for the CDR3: TGTGCCAGCAGCCAAGATCAATCGGGATCCGGGGAGCTGTTTTTT. It encodes CASSQDQSGSGELFF.

The chain joins TRBV10-3 to TRBJ2-1, with a tentative D call TRBD2 (6 bases). Germline V lookup: CDR1 ENHRY, CDR2 SYGVKD. The V gene lost 10 bases and the J gene lost 5 bases, with 15 bases spanning the gap. This CDR3 contains 13 residues. This CDR3 reads CATGGANDNEQFF. CDR3 in DNA: TGTGCCACCGGCGGGGCGAACGACAATGAGCAGTTCTTC.

This clonotype was counted ten times or more. This chain connects TRBV7-8 to TRBJ2-6, with D perhaps being TRBD1 or TRBD2 (7 bases each). CDR3 length: 18 amino acids. Germline V gene data show CDR1 as SGHVS and CDR2 as FQNEAQ. The V gene lost 5 bases and the J gene lost 3 bases, with 20 bases spanning the gap. In DNA form, the CDR3 reads TGTGCCAGCAGCCCGAAGGGAGGGGGCGGGGGTGGGGCCAACGTCCTGACTTTC. Translation gives CASSPKGGGGGGANVLTF. The full variable domain, its missing parts supplied by reference TRBV7-8 and TRBJ2-6, is GAGVSQSPRYKVAKRGQDVALRCDPISGHVSLFWYQQALGQGPEFLTYFQNEAQLDKSGLPSDRFFAERPEGSVSTLKIQRTQQEDSAVYLCASSPKGGGGGGANVLTFGAGSRLTVL.

This clonotype was seen at least ten times. The genes are TRBV12-3 or TRBV12-4 and TRBJ2-4; 10 bases align to TRBD1. CDR3 length: 15 residues. V lost 5 bases, J lost 8 bases, and 9 bases stayed unmatched. CDR3 in amino acids: CASSLGTGEVYIQYF. DNA for the CDR3: TGTGCCAGCAGTCTCGGGACAGGGGAGGTGTACATTCAGTACTTC.

On this clonotype itself: This may stem from a read error, because a much larger clone lies one nucleotide away. The chain couples TRBV7-6 to TRBJ2-1; 9 bases align to TRBD2. Germline lookup yields CDR1 SGHVS and CDR2 FNYEAQ. This CDR3 contains 15 residues. CDR3 bases: TGTGTCAGCAGCCCGACTAGCGGTACCTACAATGAGCAGTTCTTC. This gives the protein CVSSPTSGTYNEQFF.

Only a few counts were recorded for this clonotype. The chain uses TRBV6-2 or TRBV6-3 and TRBJ1-2; perhaps TRBD1 as D (5 bases). Trimming stripped 2 bases from V and 1 base from J, with 14 bases between. Per germline, CDR1 MNHEY and CDR2 SVGEGT. The CDR3 runs 16 residues. Here the CDR3 DNA reads TGTGCCAGCAGTTACAGGGGCTCCCTGGATAACTATGGCTACACCTTC. It translates to CASSYRGSLDNYGYTF.